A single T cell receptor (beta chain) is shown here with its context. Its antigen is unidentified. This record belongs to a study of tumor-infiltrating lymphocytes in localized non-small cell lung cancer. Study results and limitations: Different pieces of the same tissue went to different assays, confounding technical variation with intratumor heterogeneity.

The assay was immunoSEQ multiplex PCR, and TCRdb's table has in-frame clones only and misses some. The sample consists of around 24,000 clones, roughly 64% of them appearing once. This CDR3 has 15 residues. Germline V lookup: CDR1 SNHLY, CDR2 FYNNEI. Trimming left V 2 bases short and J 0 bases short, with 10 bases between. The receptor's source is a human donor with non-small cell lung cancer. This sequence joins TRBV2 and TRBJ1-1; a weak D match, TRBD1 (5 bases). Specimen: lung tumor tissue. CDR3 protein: CASSELGHMNTEAFF. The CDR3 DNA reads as TGTGCCAGCAGTGAATTAGGACACATGAACACTGAAGCTTTCTTT.